Listed below are T cell receptor beta chains from one sample, sequenced in a study of shared clonotypes between healthy human individuals. Assay: immunoSEQ multiplex PCR; the TCRdb copy retains only in-frame clones and omits some. The data hold 640,000 or so clones, with 72% observed a single time. The sequencing sample was made of memory CD4+ T cells sorted from blood. Receptors were obtained from a woman aged 25-40 years in good health. The CDR3 runs from the conserved cysteine through the conserved F or W. The D gene is left open where the match is weak. Some rows have no size entry. The others give once, few or many, or a class for an expanded clone.

size,V,D,length,J,CDR3,DNA
.,TRBV6-4,.,13,TRBJ1-2,CASSDLLGKGYTF,TGTGCCAGCAGTGACTTATTGGGGAAGGGCTACACCTTC
.,TRBV11-2,TRBD1,15,TRBJ2-7,CASSLAGQGPYEQYF,TGTGCCAGCAGCTTAGCGGGACAGGGGCCCTACGAGCAGTACTTC
.,TRBV28,.,16,TRBJ2-1,CASLSQDADSYNEQFF,TGTGCCAGCTTATCTCAGGACGCCGACTCCTACAATGAGCAGTTCTTC
.,TRBV20-1,.,11,TRBJ1-1,CSAVMNTEAFF,TGCAGTGCTGTCATGAACACTGAAGCTTTCTTT
.,TRBV7-2,TRBD1,17,TRBJ2-2,CASSLGTGTDNTGELFF,TGTGCCAGCAGCTTGGGGACCGGGACAGACAACACCGGGGAGCTGTTTTTT
once,TRBV7-2,.,15,TRBJ2-3,CASSLGRAYTDTQYF,TGTGCCAGCAGCTTAGGTAGAGCCTACACAGATACGCAGTATTTT
.,TRBV28,.,13,TRBJ1-4,CASSQDQTQKLFF,TGTGCCAGCAGTCAAGACCAGACGCAAAAACTGTTTTTT
.,TRBV6-1,TRBD1,17,TRBJ1-1,CASSDPGTGVMNTEAFF,TGTGCCAGCAGTGACCCCGGGACAGGGGTTATGAACACTGAAGCTTTCTTT
.,TRBV25-1,TRBD2,16,TRBJ2-7,CASSDQLAGGIYEQYF,TGTGCCAGCAGTGACCAACTAGCGGGAGGTATCTACGAGCAGTACTTC
few,TRBV7-9,.,15,TRBJ2-6,CASSTPLSGANVLTF,TGTGCCAGCAGCACCCCACTCTCTGGGGCCAACGTCCTGACTTTC
.,TRBV19,.,11,TRBJ2-3,CATRGGDTQYF,TGTGCCACCAGGGGTGGAGATACGCAGTATTTT
.,TRBV7-2,.,13,TRBJ2-1,CASSYDRYNEQFF,TGTGCCAGCAGCTATGACCGTTACAATGAGCAGTTCTTC
.,TRBV4-1,.,16,TRBJ2-1,CASSQGLYPSYNEQFF,TGCGCCAGCAGCCAAGGACTATACCCTTCCTACAATGAGCAGTTCTTC
.,TRBV19,TRBD1,13,TRBJ1-5,CASSGDREQPQHF,TGTGCCAGTAGTGGAGACAGGGAACAGCCCCAGCATTTT
few,TRBV2,.,13,TRBJ1-2,CASSDRRTYGYTF,TGTGCCAGCAGTGACAGGAGAACCTATGGCTACACCTTC
many,TRBV9,TRBD2,17,TRBJ2-2,CASSDRTSGSRAGELFF,TGTGCCAGCAGCGACCGGACTAGCGGGAGCCGGGCCGGGGAGCTGTTTTTT
.,TRBV2,.,13,TRBJ1-3,CASSVSDRNTIYF,TGTGCCAGCAGTGTTTCCGACCGAAACACCATATATTTT
.,TRBV28,.,14,TRBJ2-3,CASSFKVFTDTQYF,TGTGCCAGCAGTTTCAAGGTGTTCACAGATACGCAGTATTTT
.,TRBV29-1,.,12,TRBJ2-3,CSVEGTTDTQYF,TGCAGCGTTGAAGGGACCACAGATACGCAGTATTTT
.,TRBV19,TRBD1,14,TRBJ1-5,CASSQRQGLQPQHF,TGTGCCAGTAGTCAAAGACAGGGGCTTCAGCCCCAGCATTTT
.,TRBV11-3,TRBD2,16,TRBJ2-2,CASSPGGSSHAGELFF,TGTGCCAGCAGCCCGGGGGGGTCATCTCACGCCGGGGAGCTGTTTTTT
.,TRBV2,.,15,TRBJ1-1,CASILVAGGNTEAFF,.
once,TRBV19,TRBD1,17,TRBJ1-5,CASRTGNRGQGNQPQHF,TGTGCCAGTAGAACCGGTAACAGGGGGCAAGGCAATCAGCCCCAGCATTTT
few,TRBV10-1,TRBD2,15,TRBJ2-7,CASSETSGLSYEQYF,TGCGCCAGCAGTGAGACTAGCGGGCTCTCCTACGAGCAGTACTTC
.,TRBV15,.,14,TRBJ1-3,CATSRDTSGNTIYF,TGTGCCACCAGCAGAGACACCTCTGGAAACACCATATATTTT
.,TRBV6-5,.,15,TRBJ1-5,CASRSGLWGRQPQHF,TGTGCCAGCAGAAGCGGGTTATGGGGACGCCAGCCCCAGCATTTT
.,TRBV19,.,14,TRBJ1-3,CASSGRYAGNTIYF,TGTGCCAGTAGTGGTCGGTACGCTGGAAACACCATATATTTT
.,TRBV19,TRBD2,18,TRBJ2-3,CASSIPSGGSIYADTQYF,TGTGCCAGTAGTATACCTTCGGGCGGGAGTATTTATGCAGATACGCAGTATTTT
.,TRBV27,TRBD2,18,TRBJ2-5,CATRRGLAGGTVQETQYF,TGTGCCACCAGACGGGGACTAGCGGGAGGAACCGTCCAAGAGACCCAGTACTTC
.,TRBV5-1,TRBD1,15,TRBJ2-2,CASSLGDRDLVELFF,TGCGCCAGCAGCTTAGGGGACAGGGATTTGGTGGAGCTGTTTTTT
.,TRBV27,TRBD2,13,TRBJ2-7,CASRLKREYEQYF,TGTGCCAGCAGACTTAAGCGGGAGTACGAGCAGTACTTC
many,TRBV15,.,16,TRBJ1-5,CATSTRVGFSNQPQHF,TGTGCCACCAGCACCCGGGTCGGATTTAGCAATCAGCCCCAGCATTTT
many,TRBV28,TRBD1,16,TRBJ1-2,CASISGQGISNYGYTF,TGTGCCAGCATTTCGGGACAGGGGATTTCTAACTATGGCTACACCTTC
.,TRBV7-2,TRBD2,16,TRBJ2-7,CASSPTASGRAYEQYF,TGTGCCAGCAGCCCGACGGCGAGCGGGAGGGCCTACGAGCAGTACTTC
.,TRBV7-9,.,16,TRBJ2-1,CASSSGRTSSYNEQFF,TGTGCCAGCAGCTCCGGCCGAACCAGCTCCTACAATGAGCAGTTCTTC
.,TRBV29-1,TRBD1,12,TRBJ2-1,CSVENTGTGPFF,TGCAGCGTTGAGAATACCGGGACAGGGCCGTTCTTC
once,TRBV15,.,15,TRBJ2-7,CATSRDLVSPSEQYF,TGTGCCACCAGCAGAGATCTGGTCAGTCCTTCCGAGCAGTACTTC
.,TRBV6-1,.,16,TRBJ1-5,CASSEGPGDSNQPQHF,TGTGCCAGCAGTGAAGGCCCGGGAGATAGCAATCAGCCCCAGCATTTT
.,TRBV11-1,.,13,TRBJ2-7,CASSLARLREQYF,TGTGCCAGCAGCTTAGCGCGACTCCGAGAGCAGTACTTC
.,TRBV6-4,TRBD1,16,TRBJ2-7,CASSGPGTGKETEQYF,TGTGCCAGCAGTGGTCCAGGGACAGGGAAAGAGACCGAGCAGTACTTC
.,TRBV7-2,.,15,TRBJ2-5,CASSEGTLAQETQYF,TGTGCCAGCAGCGAAGGGACGCTAGCCCAAGAGACCCAGTACTTC
few,TRBV28,.,16,TRBJ1-1,CASRQYTLTVNTEAFF,TGTGCCAGCAGACAATATACACTGACTGTTAACACTGAAGCTTTCTTT